This T cell receptor (beta chain) is drawn from a study of shared clonotypes between healthy human individuals. On the study more broadly: Researchers assigned three CD4 naive, three CD4 memory, two CD8 naive and one CD8 memory plate to each donor.

It was across several immunoSEQ plates that each subset's genomic DNA was evenly split. The assay was immunoSEQ multiplex PCR, and TCRdb's table has in-frame clones only and misses some. The table shows a few million clones, with approximately 94% occurring only once. Study-level findings and limits: On the whole, naive subsets had larger estimated richness than memory subsets had.

The CDR3 is made up of 16 amino acids. V was clipped by 3 bases and J by 10 bases; unmatched bases: 11. CDR1 is SGHRS and CDR2 is YFSETQ in the germline V gene. As for this clone: The antigen is not known.

This clonotype was sampled from a man between 18 and 29 years old in good health. Specimen: naive CD4+ T cells sorted from blood. Stated subset: CD45RA+ positively selected. The V call is TRBV5-1, the J call TRBJ1-6; 9 bases are a match to TRBD1. CDR3 bases: TGCGCCAGCAGCTCCACAGAGGGACAGGGTGTATCACCCCTCCACTTT. Its protein is CASSSTEGQGVSPLHF.